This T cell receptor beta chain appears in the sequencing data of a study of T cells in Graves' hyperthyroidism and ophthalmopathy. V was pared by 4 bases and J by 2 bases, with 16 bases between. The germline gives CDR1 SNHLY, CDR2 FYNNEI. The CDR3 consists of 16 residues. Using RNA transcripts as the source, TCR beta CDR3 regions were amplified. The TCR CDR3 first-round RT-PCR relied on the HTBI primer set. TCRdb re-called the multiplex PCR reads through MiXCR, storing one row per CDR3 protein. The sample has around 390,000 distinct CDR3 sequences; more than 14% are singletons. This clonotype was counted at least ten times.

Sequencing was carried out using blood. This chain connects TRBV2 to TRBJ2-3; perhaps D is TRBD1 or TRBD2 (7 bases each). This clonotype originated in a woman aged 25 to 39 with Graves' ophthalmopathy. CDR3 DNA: TGTGCCAGCAGTGTACAGGGGACTAAGGACACAGATACGCAGTATTTT. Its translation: CASSVQGTKDTDTQYF.